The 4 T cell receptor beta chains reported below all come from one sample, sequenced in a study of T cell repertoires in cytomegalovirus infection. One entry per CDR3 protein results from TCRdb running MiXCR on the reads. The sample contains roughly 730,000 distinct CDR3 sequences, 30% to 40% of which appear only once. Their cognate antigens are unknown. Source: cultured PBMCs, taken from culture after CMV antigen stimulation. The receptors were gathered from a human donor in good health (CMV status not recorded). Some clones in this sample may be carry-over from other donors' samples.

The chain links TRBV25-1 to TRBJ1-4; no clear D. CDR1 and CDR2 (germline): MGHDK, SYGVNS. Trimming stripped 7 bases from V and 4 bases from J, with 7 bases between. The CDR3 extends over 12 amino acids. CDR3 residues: CASTSDNEKLFF. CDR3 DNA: TGTGCCAGCACATCGGATAATGAAAAACTGTTTTTT.

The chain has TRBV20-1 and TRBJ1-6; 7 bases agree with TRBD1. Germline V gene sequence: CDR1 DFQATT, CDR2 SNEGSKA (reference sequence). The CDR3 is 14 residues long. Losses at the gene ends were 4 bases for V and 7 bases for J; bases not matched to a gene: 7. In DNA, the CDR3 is TGCAGTGCTAAGCAGACAGGGACCAATTCACCCCTCCACTTT. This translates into CSAKQTGTNSPLHF.

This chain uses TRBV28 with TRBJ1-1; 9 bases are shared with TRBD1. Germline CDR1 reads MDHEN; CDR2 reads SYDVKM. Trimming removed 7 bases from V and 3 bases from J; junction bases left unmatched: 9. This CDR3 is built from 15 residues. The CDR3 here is CASTIGGTGHTEAFF. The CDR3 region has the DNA TGTGCCAGCACCATAGGGGGGACAGGGCACACTGAAGCTTTCTTT. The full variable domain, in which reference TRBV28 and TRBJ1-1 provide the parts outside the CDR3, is DVKVTQSSRYLVKRTGEKVFLECVQDMDHENMFWYRQDPGLGLRLIYFSYDVKMKEKGDIPEGYSVSREKKERFSLILESASTNQTSMYLCASTIGGTGHTEAFFGQGTRLTVV.

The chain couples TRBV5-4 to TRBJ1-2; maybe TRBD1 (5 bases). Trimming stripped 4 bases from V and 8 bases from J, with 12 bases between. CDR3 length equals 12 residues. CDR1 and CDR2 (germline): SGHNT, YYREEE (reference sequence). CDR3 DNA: TGTGCCAGCAGCGGGGACTGGGTGGGCTACACCTTC. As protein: CASSGDWVGYTF. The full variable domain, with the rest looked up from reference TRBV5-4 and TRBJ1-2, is ETGVTQSPTHLIKTRGQQVTLRCSSQSGHNTVSWYQQALGQGPQFIFQYYREEENGRGNFPPRFSGLQFPNYSSELNVNALELDDSALYLCASSGDWVGYTFGSGTRLTVV.